This TCR beta chain was captured by sequencing in a study of OX40 agonist ivuxolimab in advanced cancers. Overall study: Ivuxolimab is an agonistic anti-OX40 (CD134) antibody, and patients were treated with it. Ivuxolimab was administered intravenously to patients at 0.01 to 10 mg/kg every 2 weeks.

Study-level points and caveats: In the 0.1 to 3.0 mg/kg range, CD4+ and CD8+ blood T cells had expanded clonally by week 6.

Germline values: CDR1 KGHSH, CDR2 LQKENI. Trimming took 3 bases from V and 1 from J, leaving 12 bases between them. The CDR3 totals 16 residues. On this clone itself: Antigen: not known.

The assay was immunoSEQ multiplex PCR, and TCRdb's table has in-frame clones only and misses some. This sample has 53,000 or so clones, with about four fifths found just once. With baseline, cycle 4 day 1, and cycle 7 day 1 as timepoints, blood was sampled. The chain links TRBV18 to TRBJ2-2; D is perhaps TRBD2 (6 bases). The sequence came from an adult with an advanced solid tumor such as melanoma, head and neck, liver or kidney cancer. Material: CD4+ or CD8+ T cells sorted from blood, obtained in a trial of the OX40 agonist ivuxolimab. CDR3 residues: CASSPGRQQNTGELFF. CDR3 coding DNA: TGTGCCAGCTCACCGGGGAGGCAACAGAACACCGGGGAGCTGTTTTTT.